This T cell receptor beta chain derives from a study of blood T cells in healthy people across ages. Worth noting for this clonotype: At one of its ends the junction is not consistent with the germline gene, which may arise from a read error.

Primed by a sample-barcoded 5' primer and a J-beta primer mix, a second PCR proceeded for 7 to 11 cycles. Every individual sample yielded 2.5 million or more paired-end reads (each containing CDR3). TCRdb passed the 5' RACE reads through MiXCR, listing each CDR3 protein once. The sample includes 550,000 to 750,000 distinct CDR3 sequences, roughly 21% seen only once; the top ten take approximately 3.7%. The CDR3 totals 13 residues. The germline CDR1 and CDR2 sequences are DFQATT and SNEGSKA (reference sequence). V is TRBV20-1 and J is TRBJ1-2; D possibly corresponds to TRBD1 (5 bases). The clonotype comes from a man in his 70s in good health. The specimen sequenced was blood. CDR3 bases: TGCAGTGCCCGTGACGGGGGTTTAAGCGGCTACGCCTTC. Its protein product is CSARDGGLSGYAF.